This is a list of T cell receptor beta chains from one sample in a study of post-analysis software for immune sequencing data. TCRdb re-called the PCR reads through MiXCR, storing one row per CDR3 protein. Altogether roughly 800,000 distinct CDR3 sequences are present, approximately 30% being singletons, with the ten largest covering around 0.6%. The specimen sequenced was blood. The receptors were gathered from a girl aged 10 to 17 with multiple sclerosis. The CDR3 runs from the conserved cysteine through the conserved F or W. Fields, in order: clone size, J gene, V gene, D gene, CDR3 DNA, CDR3 protein. A D gene is named only where the DNA matches it firmly. Clone size is not always given. Where it is, it says once, few, many or a class for expanded clones.

. TRBJ2-2 TRBV4-3 TRBD1 TGCGCCAGCAGCCCCACCTACAGGGGGCAGGGCACCGGGGAGCTGTTTTTT CASSPTYRGQGTGELFF
few TRBJ2-7 TRBV20-1 TRBD2 TGCAGTGCCGCATCCGATAGCGGGAGGGAGAGATACGAGCAGTACTTC CSAASDSGRERYEQYF
many TRBJ2-1 TRBV29-1 TRBD2 TGCAGCGTTGCGGGACTAGCGGGAGGCAATGAGCAGTTCTTC CSVAGLAGGNEQFF
. TRBJ1-2 TRBV7-2 TRBD1 TGTGCCAGCAGCTTGGCTAACAGGGGGGAAGCCGGTGGCTACACCTTC CASSLANRGEAGGYTF
. TRBJ2-7 TRBV20-1 . TGCAGTGCCCCGCACGGGTTGGGGTACGAGCAGTACTTC CSAPHGLGYEQYF
. TRBJ2-7 TRBV3-1 TRBD2 TGTACCAGCAGCCGATCGGGGGGAGGACGGACCTACGAGCAGTACTTC CTSSRSGGGRTYEQYF
few TRBJ1-1 TRBV6-6 . TGTGCCAGCAGACAACCAGGGCCCGGGTTCAACACTGAAGCTTTCTTT CASRQPGPGFNTEAFF
. TRBJ1-1 TRBV19 . TGTGCCAGTAGTATAGGTTCCGGAATGAACACTGAAGCTTTCTTT CASSIGSGMNTEAFF
. TRBJ2-7 TRBV6-5 TRBD2 TGTGCCAGCAGTCCGGGAGGGAAGTCCTACAATGAGCAGTACTTC CASSPGGKSYNEQYF
few TRBJ2-5 TRBV27 TRBD2 TGTGCCAGCAGTTTATTGGGACTAGCGGGTCCGCAAGAGACCCAGTACTTC CASSLLGLAGPQETQYF
. TRBJ2-5 TRBV3-1 . TGTGCCAGCAGCCAAGATATTCAGACCCAGTACTTC CASSQDIQTQYF
. TRBJ2-7 TRBV20-1 TRBD2 TGCAGTGCTAGTGGAGGACTAGCGGGTCGCAATGAGCAGTACTTC CSASGGLAGRNEQYF
many TRBJ2-5 TRBV5-4 . TGCGCCAGCAGCCAAGATCGCGGAAACCAAGAGACCCAGTACTTC CASSQDRGNQETQYF
. TRBJ1-4 TRBV7-2 . TGTGCCAGCAGCTTAGCAGGGAGGGACGAAAAACTGTTTTTT CASSLAGRDEKLFF
few TRBJ2-3 TRBV7-2 . TGTGCCAGCAGCCTCCTTAGCGGAAGCACAGATACGCAGTATTTT CASSLLSGSTDTQYF
once TRBJ1-6 TRBV7-2 . TGTACCAGCAGCTTAGGTGGCTCCTATAATTCACCCCTCCACTTT CTSSLGGSYNSPLHF
few TRBJ2-6 TRBV12-3/TRBV12-4 . TGTGCCAGCAGTTTTGGGGCCCCAGGGGCCGCCGGGGCCAACGTCCTGACTTTC CASSFGAPGAAGANVLTF
few TRBJ2-7 TRBV20-1 . TGCAGTGCTCCGTGGGCCCGCGACACGCAGTACTTC CSAPWARDTQYF
. TRBJ1-1 TRBV16 . TGTGCCAGCAGCCATGGACCTAGGTACACTGAAGCTTTCTTT CASSHGPRYTEAFF
. TRBJ1-5 TRBV27 . TGTGCCAGCAGTTTTTCTGCGGGGGGCAATCAGCCCCAGCATTTT CASSFSAGGNQPQHF
. TRBJ1-1 TRBV7-8 . TGTGCCAGCAGCCTGGAGGTCTGGGGGGCCGACACTGAAGCTTTCTTT CASSLEVWGADTEAFF
. TRBJ1-2 TRBV20-1 . TGCAGTGCTAGAGACAGTTTGTATAACTATGGCTACACCTTC CSARDSLYNYGYTF
few TRBJ2-1 TRBV2 TRBD2 TGTGCCAGCAGGGCTTCCCGGACTAGCGGGGACCACAATGAGCAGTTCTTC CASRASRTSGDHNEQFF
. TRBJ2-7 TRBV4-3 . TGCGCCAGCAGCCAAGATCGAACAGGTCCCTACGAGCAGTACTTC CASSQDRTGPYEQYF
. TRBJ2-3 TRBV20-1 . TGCGGTGCTAGAGATATCGGAGCAGGGAATATCGCAGATACGCAGTATTTT CGARDIGAGNIADTQYF
few TRBJ1-5 TRBV12-5 . TGTGCTAGTGGTACAGAGACAGGCCAGCCCCAGCATTTT CASGTETGQPQHF